The 8 T cell receptor beta chains below were found in one sample sequenced in a study of blood T cell repertoires in COVID-19 (dated by TCRdb to the early 2020s). To prepare the library, the immunoSEQ multiplex PCR assay was applied. TCRdb re-hosts the immuneACCESS table, in-frame sequences only. Its copies lack some clones; in the studies checked, an unresolved V gene accounts for under half of them, and the cause for the rest is not known. For this sample the table gives fewer than 200,000 clones, of which 88% were detected only once. The biggest ten clones account for around 2.1% of the sample. The sample taken for sequencing was peripheral blood. The receptors come from a middle-aged man who had recovered from COVID-19.

This chain links TRBV7-8 with TRBJ1-2; the D gene is possibly TRBD1 (5 bases). The V end lost 5 bases, the J end lost 3 bases, and 13 bases lay between the germline ends. This CDR3 region has 14 residues. CDR1 and CDR2 (germline): SGHVS, FQNEAQ. The CDR3 is CASSASGGDYGYTF. Written as DNA, the CDR3 is TGTGCCAGCAGCGCCTCGGGGGGGGACTATGGCTACACCTTC.

CDR3 protein: CASSFQRGVPDTQYF. The CDR3 DNA is TGTGCCAGCAGCTTCCAGCGGGGGGTGCCAGATACGCAGTATTTT. The chain employs TRBV7-2 and TRBJ2-3; 9 bases are shared with TRBD2. This CDR3 has 15 residues. Germline V CDR1 and CDR2: SGHTA, FQGNSA. The trim removed 3 bases at V and 4 bases at J, leaving 5 bases unmatched. The whole variable domain, remainder taken from reference TRBV7-2 and TRBJ2-3, is GAGVSQSPSNKVTEKGKDVELRCDPISGHTALYWYRQSLGQGLEFLIYFQGNSAPDKSGLPSDRFSAERTGGSVSTLTIQRTQQEDSAVYLCASSFQRGVPDTQYFGPGTRLTVL.

The V gene is TRBV21-1, the J gene TRBJ1-1; TRBD1 was called by the table and not checked on the DNA. TRBV21-1 is described as a pseudogene. The CDR3 has 13 residues. CDR3 in amino acids: CARRTGLNTEAFF. The CDR3 coding sequence is TGTGCCAGGAGAACAGGGTTGAACACTGAAGCTTTCTTT.

The chain couples TRBV5-1 to TRBJ2-2, with 8 nucleotides matching TRBD2. The V gene's germline CDR1 is SGHRS and CDR2 YFSETQ. Trimming took 4 bases from V and 0 from J; bases not matched to a gene: 5. This CDR3 region has 16 residues. CDR3 DNA: TGCGCCAGCAGCATTCGGACTAGCCCGAACACCGGGGAGCTGTTTTTT. This sequence encodes CASSIRTSPNTGELFF.

The chain couples TRBV18 to TRBJ2-5; 7 positions match TRBD2. CDR1 is KGHSH and CDR2 is LQKENI in the germline V gene. V dropped 0 bases and J dropped 3; count of bases not matched to a gene: 7. This CDR3 has 16 residues. The CDR3 coding sequence is TGTGCCAGCTCACCACCGGGGGAGGGGAGGAAAGAGACCCAGTACTTC. Translated, it gives CASSPPGEGRKETQYF.

V gene TRBV10-3 combines with J gene TRBJ1-5; 7 nucleotides agree with TRBD1. CDR1 is ENHRY, CDR2 SYGVKD, per germline. V shed 4 bases and J 7 bases; nucleotides not matched to a gene: 10. The length of the CDR3 is 15 residues. For the CDR3, the DNA is TGTGCCATCAGTGCGAAGGGGGCAAGGGAGCAGCCCCAGCATTTT. Amino acid sequence: CAISAKGAREQPQHF.

The table lists this clone with a count of one. The chain joins TRBV13 to TRBJ2-1; 7 bases are a match to TRBD1. This CDR3 spans 14 amino acids. Trimming took 3 bases from V and 10 from J; bases not matched to a gene: 9. Germline V gives CDR1 PRHDT, CDR2 FYEKMQ (reference sequence). CDR3 nucleotides: TGTGCCAGCAGCTTCGGGGACAGACATAGGGAGCAGTTCTTC. This encodes CASSFGDRHREQFF.

The rearrangement uses TRBV4-3 and TRBJ2-1, with D possibly being TRBD2 (5 bases). Germline CDR1 and CDR2: LGHNA and YSLEER. Trimming removed 4 bases at V and 5 bases at J, with 15 bases between. The CDR3 covers 15 residues. For the CDR3, the DNA is TGCGCCAGCAGCCTCTCATGGCTAGCCAACAATGAGCAGTTCTTC. This codes for CASSLSWLANNEQFF.